These T cell receptor beta chains were read from a single sample in a study of cytomegalovirus exposure and HLA in healthy donors. TCRdb's table, derived via immunoSEQ multiplex PCR, lists solely in-frame clones and lacks some. The sample contains 95,000 to 150,000 clones, approximately 15% of which appear only once. The sample consisted of PBMCs. Source of these receptors: a woman younger than 35 in good health and CMV-seronegative. Both conserved end residues are part of each CDR3. Fields, in order: J gene, D gene, clone size, V gene, CDR3 protein, CDR3 DNA. A D gene is named only where the DNA matches it firmly. Clone size is shown for a subset of rows, as once, few, many or a class of expanded clone.

>TRBJ2-2|.|.|TRBV15
CATSRGGNTGELFF
TGTGCCACCAGCAGAGGTGGCAACACCGGGGAGCTGTTTTTT
>TRBJ2-1|TRBD1|.|TRBV7-9
CASRGLNEQFF
TGTGCCAGTAGGGGGCTAAATGAGCAGTTCTTC
>TRBJ1-1|.|.|TRBV11-1
CASSPRRGGATEAFF
TGTGCCAGCAGCCCCCGCCGGGGGGGGGCCACTGAAGCTTTCTTT
>TRBJ1-2|.|.|TRBV7-2
CASSLKAGDGYTF
TGTGCCAGCAGCTTAAAGGCAGGGGATGGCTACACCTTC
>TRBJ2-5|TRBD1|few|TRBV9
CASSVEGGPGETQYF
TGTGCCAGCAGCGTCGAAGGGGGCCCTGGGGAGACCCAGTACTTC
>TRBJ1-2|TRBD1|.|TRBV19
CASKAQGVGQYGYTF
TGTGCCAGTAAAGCGCAGGGGGTGGGCCAGTATGGCTACACCTTC
>TRBJ2-7|TRBD1|.|TRBV6-5
CASSRQGRTYEQYF
TGTGCCAGCAGTCGACAGGGGCGGACCTACGAGCAGTACTTC
>TRBJ1-5|TRBD1|few|TRBV28
CASSLRQGGYNQPQHF
TGTGCCAGCAGTTTACGACAGGGTGGGTACAATCAGCCCCAGCATTTT
>TRBJ2-5|TRBD2|few|TRBV28
CACGEGGGSAETQYF
TGTGCCTGTGGAGAGGGTGGCGGGAGTGCAGAGACCCAGTACTTC
>TRBJ1-1|.|.|TRBV7-8
CASSLGKGSNTEAFF
TGTGCCAGCAGCTTAGGTAAGGGGTCGAACACTGAAGCTTTCTTT
>TRBJ2-1|.|few|TRBV10-1
CASSDPDRYNEQFF
TGCGCCAGCAGTGACCCTGACAGGTACAATGAGCAGTTCTTC
>TRBJ1-1|.|few|TRBV5-4
CASSLDSRNTEAFF
TGTGCCAGCAGCCTCGACAGTAGGAACACTGAAGCTTTCTTT
>TRBJ2-7|.|few|TRBV18
CASSAGILTYEQYF
TGTGCCAGCTCAGCAGGGATATTAACCTACGAGCAGTACTTC
>TRBJ2-1|TRBD2|.|TRBV19
CASTKLAGGQGDEQFF
TGTGCCAGTACCAAACTAGCGGGAGGTCAGGGAGATGAGCAGTTCTTC
>TRBJ1-4|.|.|TRBV7-6
CASSLYQGPTVEEKLFF
TGTGCCAGCAGCTTATACCAGGGTCCAACAGTAGAAGAAAAACTGTTTTTT
>TRBJ1-1|TRBD1|.|TRBV29-1
CSVDISGQLNTEAFF
TGCAGCGTTGACATCTCGGGACAGTTGAACACTGAAGCTTTCTTT
>TRBJ1-1|TRBD1|few|TRBV2
CASSPQGAPRNTEAFF
TGTGCCAGCAGCCCACAGGGGGCGCCGAGGAACACTGAAGCTTTCTTT
>TRBJ1-4|.|few|TRBV6-4
CASRTRGVREKLFF
TGTGCCAGCAGAACCAGGGGTGTACGGGAAAAACTGTTTTTT
>TRBJ2-7|TRBD1|.|TRBV15
CATSPRDRVSEQYF
TGTGCCACCAGCCCCCGGGACAGGGTTTCCGAGCAGTACTTC
>TRBJ2-3|TRBD2|.|TRBV19
CASSGGLAGATDTQYF
TGTGCCAGTAGTGGAGGACTAGCGGGCGCCACAGATACGCAGTATTTT
>TRBJ2-1|.|few|TRBV7-8
CASNFGGGEQFF
TGTGCCAGCAACTTCGGGGGTGGGGAGCAGTTCTTC
>TRBJ2-7|.|few|TRBV7-8
CASSLGQIYEQYF
TGTGCCAGCAGCTTAGGGCAGATCTACGAGCAGTACTTC
>TRBJ1-1|.|few|TRBV30
CAWGGADPRSTEAFF
TGTGCCTGGGGGGGGGCGGACCCAAGGAGCACTGAAGCTTTCTTT
>TRBJ1-5|.|.|TRBV7-2
CASSRDNSNQPQHF
TGTGCCAGCAGCCGGGACAATAGCAATCAGCCCCAGCATTTT
>TRBJ2-7|.|.|TRBV29-1
CSVEDPRSYEQYF
TGCAGCGTTGAAGATCCCAGGTCCTACGAGCAGTACTTC
>TRBJ1-6|TRBD1|few|TRBV13
CASSLGQGYSPLHF
TGTGCCAGCAGCCTGGGACAGGGGTATTCACCCCTCCACTTT